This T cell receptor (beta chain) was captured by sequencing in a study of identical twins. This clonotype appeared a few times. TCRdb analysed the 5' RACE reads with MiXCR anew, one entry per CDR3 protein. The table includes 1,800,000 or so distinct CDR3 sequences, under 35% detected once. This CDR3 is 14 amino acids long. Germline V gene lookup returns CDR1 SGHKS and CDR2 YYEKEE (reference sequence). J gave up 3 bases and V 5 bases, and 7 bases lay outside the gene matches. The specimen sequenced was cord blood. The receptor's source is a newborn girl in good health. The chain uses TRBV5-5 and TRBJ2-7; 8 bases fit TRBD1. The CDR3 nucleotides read TGTGCCAGCAGGAAAACAGGGGGAAACTACGAGCAGTACTTC. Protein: CASRKTGGNYEQYF.